This record concerns one T cell receptor (beta chain) sequence. No cognate antigen has been identified for it. Qualities for individual bases were not recorded, and no much larger clone is one base off. The sample is drawn from a study of sequential checkpoint blockade in melanoma (dated by TCRdb to between 2019 and 2020). Looking at the study overall: Using 1:1 randomization, the trial assigned patients either to first-line nivolumab followed by ipilimumab (arm A) or to ipilimumab followed by nivolumab (arm B). Both trial sequences were followed by maintenance nivolumab.

From V the trimming removes 4 bases and from J it removes 8 bases, while the gene matches leave 8 bases of the junction unaccounted for. The CDR3 sequence holds 14 residues, the cysteine and phenylalanine included. The retained sequence is limited to the CDR3, 42 bases, with the frame set at the first base. CDR1 and CDR2 are read off the germline V gene as MGHRA and YSYEKL. The immunoSEQ Assay was used to immunosequence TCRbeta CDR3 regions from genomic DNA. Before high-throughput sequencing, the genomic DNA was amplified using bias-controlled multiplex PCR. The authors processed their data as follows. To quantify the absolute abundance of each unique TCRbeta CDR3 region, the sequences were collapsed and filtered. Clonality, defined as 1 minus Pielou's evenness, was calculated using only productive rearrangements. Clones with significantly greater frequencies in on-treatment versus baseline samples were identified using a previously published method. Held by TCRdb, this immuneACCESS table contains in-frame sequences only and omits some clones. Under half of the omission traces to an unresolved V gene where checked; the cause of the rest is unknown. Clone size and V and J calls were adopted from that table, with D and trimming inferred from the DNA. The table for this sample lists more than 10,000 clones; over 75% of them were counted only once. Roughly 7.5% of the sample is taken by the ten largest.

The label giving this sample's treatment or condition can be read as: randomized to nivolumab then ipilimumab (arm A) or the reverse (arm B). None of the patients in the trial had previously been given DNA-damaging chemotherapy. Thawed PBMCs were sorted on a FACS Aria II flow cytometer to isolate live CD3+CD8+ cells negative for CD19 and CD56. CheckMate 064, a randomized, open-label phase II trial of sequential checkpoint blockade, was the source of the samples, all of which came from patients with melanoma. Peripheral blood mononuclear cells were collected by leukapheresis, purified with Ficoll-Paque, and frozen in human serum with roughly 10% DMSO. Right after sorting, the blood CD3+CD8+ cells were verified to be >98% pure, and DNA extraction followed. Broad study findings and their caveats: The model for predicting response that combines TCR metrics with mutation burden needs to be validated in larger, independent patient cohorts.

This sample comprised CD8+ T cells sorted from blood (inferred from file names), obtained from a patient given nivolumab and ipilimumab in sequence. The sequence links TRBV4-1 to TRBJ1-2, and TRBD1 matches 9 of the central bases. The clonotype originates from a human donor with melanoma. The CDR3 is CASSLGTGKEGYTF. The nucleotide sequence is given as TGCGCCAGCAGCCTCGGGACAGGGAAGGAGGGCTACACCTTC.